Following are 20 T cell receptor beta chains from one sample sequenced in a study of cytomegalovirus exposure and HLA in healthy donors. The data were produced by immunoSEQ multiplex PCR, yet TCRdb's version contains in-frame clones alone and is incomplete. The data hold around 60,000 clones, with almost 97% observed a single time. The sample consisted of PBMCs. Receptor source: a woman aged 18-30 years in good health and CMV-seronegative.

V usage is TRBV4-1 and J usage is TRBJ2-4; the D gene is possibly TRBD2 (5 bases). CDR3 length: 14 residues. Trimming removed 0 bases at V and 10 bases at J, with 13 bases between. Germline loops: CDR1 MGHRA, CDR2 YSYEKL. The CDR3 region is CASSQELDRGIQYF. The CDR3 DNA reads as TGCGCCAGCAGCCAAGAACTGGACCGCGGGATTCAGTACTTC.

V is TRBV4-2 and J is TRBJ2-1, with 7 bases identical to TRBD2. Germline CDR1 LGHNA, CDR2 YNFKEQ. The CDR3 is 17 amino acids. Trimming cost V 0 bases and J 0 bases; bases outside gene matches: 5. The CDR3 sequence is CASSQDPSGLSYNEQFF. The DNA of the CDR3 is TGTGCCAGCAGCCAAGACCCTAGCGGACTCTCCTACAATGAGCAGTTCTTC.

This clone has only one observation. The V call is TRBV6-6, the J call TRBJ2-7; 9 nucleotides agree with TRBD1. Germline lookup yields CDR1 MNHNY and CDR2 SVGAGI (reference sequence). V was pared by 6 bases and J by 1 base, with 4 bases of the junction left unmatched. CDR3 length equals 14 residues. CDR3 protein: CASRGTGWSYEQYF. The CDR3 DNA sequence: TGTGCCAGCAGGGGGACAGGGTGGTCCTACGAGCAGTACTTC.

This clone has a handful of counts. This chain links TRBV10-3 with TRBJ2-2; D is possibly TRBD2 (6 bases). CDR3 length: 14 amino acids. The germline CDR1 and CDR2 sequences are ENHRY and SYGVKD. The ends were cut back, 6 bases at V and 0 bases at J, with 8 bases in the middle. CDR3 in amino acids: CAISGSTNTGELFF. CDR3 sequence (DNA): TGTGCCATCAGCGGGAGCACGAACACCGGGGAGCTGTTTTTT.

The rearrangement uses TRBV7-8 and TRBJ1-1; D ambiguous. Germline V CDR1 and CDR2: SGHVS, FQNEAQ. CDR3 size: 13 residues. Deletions cut 2 bases from V and 8 bases from J, with 12 bases between. The CDR3 reads CASSLPGPDEAFF. CDR3 bases: TGTGCCAGCAGCTTACCAGGCCCCGACGAAGCTTTCTTT. The full variable domain, in which reference TRBV7-8 and TRBJ1-1 provide the parts outside the CDR3, is GAGVSQSPRYKVAKRGQDVALRCDPISGHVSLFWYQQALGQGPEFLTYFQNEAQLDKSGLPSDRFFAERPEGSVSTLKIQRTQQEDSAVYLCASSLPGPDEAFFGQGTRLTVV.

This chain links TRBV6-1 with TRBJ2-1, with D maybe TRBD2 (6 bases). The germline V and J ends were trimmed by 0 bases and 0 bases, with 6 bases remaining between them. The length of the CDR3 is 15 residues. Per the germline V gene, CDR1 is MNHNS and CDR2 is SASEGT. The chain's CDR3 is CASSEAGGSYNEQFF. The CDR3 region has the DNA TGTGCCAGCAGTGAAGCGGGGGGCTCCTACAATGAGCAGTTCTTC.

A few counts support this clone. The chain links TRBV7-7 to TRBJ2-1, with TRBD2 identical over 13 bases. The CDR3 length is 16 residues. With V trimmed by 5 bases and J by 2 bases, 3 bases remained unmatched. In germline, CDR1 is SSHAT, CDR2 FNYEAQ (reference sequence). The CDR3 here is CASSLGTSGTYNEQFF. CDR3 DNA sequence: TGTGCCAGCAGCCTTGGGACTAGCGGGACCTACAATGAGCAGTTCTTC.

This clone has just one count. The rearrangement links TRBV11-2 to TRBJ2-3, with 9 bases identical to TRBD2. Per germline, CDR1 SGHAT and CDR2 FQNNGV. The CDR3 totals 19 residues. The V and J ends lost 4 bases and 0 bases, in that order; junction bases with no gene match: 14. This chain's CDR3 is CASSSGLASYLPSTDTQYF. The CDR3 DNA follows: TGTGCCAGCAGCTCCGGACTAGCGTCGTACCTCCCTAGCACAGATACGCAGTATTTT.

A single count supports this clone. The rearrangement uses TRBV9 and TRBJ2-7, with TRBD1 matching 7 bases. V dropped 1 base and J dropped 3; count of bases not matched to a gene: 7. Germline lookup yields CDR1 SGDLS and CDR2 YYNGEE. This CDR3 is built from 15 residues. This CDR3 is CASSVSPGQLYEQYF. The CDR3 DNA is TGTGCCAGCAGCGTATCCCCGGGACAGCTCTACGAGCAGTACTTC. Full variable domain (outside the CDR3, taken from reference TRBV9 and TRBJ2-7): DSGVTQTPKHLITATGQRVTLRCSPRSGDLSVYWYQQSLDQGLQFLIQYYNGEERAKGNILERFSAQQFPDLHSELNLSSLELGDSALYFCASSVSPGQLYEQYFGPGTRLTVT.

Of note for this clone: The junction departs from germline at one end; a sequencing error may be responsible. This chain uses TRBV7-6 with TRBJ2-2; 10 bases line up with TRBD2. CDR1 is SGHVS and CDR2 is FNYEAQ in the germline V gene. The CDR3 runs 14 residues. The CDR3 spells CGSRLAGVGGELFF. CDR3 nucleotide sequence: TGTGGCAGCAGGCTAGCGGGAGTTGGCGGGGAGCTGTTTTTT.

The chain carries TRBV27 and TRBJ2-5; the match to TRBD2 covers 11 bases. The CDR3 runs 15 residues. Trimming took 4 bases from V and 5 from J; bases not matched to a gene: 6. Germline assignment: CDR1 MNHEY and CDR2 SMNVEV (reference sequence). DNA of the CDR3: TGTGCCAGCAGTTCACTAGCGGGAGCGTTGGAGACCCAGTACTTC. Translation: CASSSLAGALETQYF.

The chain couples TRBV5-1 to TRBJ2-7, with 8 nucleotides matching TRBD1. This CDR3 is 15 amino acids long. V lost 4 bases, J lost 0 bases, and 6 bases stayed unmatched. Germline CDR1 reads SGHRS; CDR2 reads YFSETQ. The DNA of the CDR3 is TGCGCCAGCAGCCCATGGACAGGGCCCTCCTACGAGCAGTACTTC. Protein product: CASSPWTGPSYEQYF. The variable domain in full, completed from reference TRBV5-1 and TRBJ2-7, reads KAGVTQTPRYLIKTRGQQVTLSCSPISGHRSVSWYQQTPGQGLQFLFEYFSETQRNKGNFPGRFSGRQFSNSRSEMNVSTLELGDSALYLCASSPWTGPSYEQYFGPGTRLTVT.

The rearrangement links TRBV28 to TRBJ1-1, with D unresolved. Between the trimmed V and J ends, which lost 2 bases and 4 bases, there was a span of 20 bases. The CDR3 has 17 residues. Germline CDR1 and CDR2: MDHEN and SYDVKM. CDR3 in DNA: TGTGCCAGCAGTTTAGTCCCGGACTCTTTCGGGGTCACTGAAGCTTTCTTT. Translating gives CASSLVPDSFGVTEAFF.

On this clone: The identical CDR3 is also encoded by other nucleotide sequences in the sample. In DNA form, the CDR3 reads TGTGCCAGCAGTCTGGGGGGGAACTATGGCTACACCTTC. The encoded protein is CASSLGGNYGYTF. The chain employs TRBV28 and TRBJ1-2, with D possibly matching TRBD1 (5 bases). This CDR3 contains 13 residues. V was shortened by 5 bases and J by 2 bases, with 9 bases between the two germline ends. Germline lookup yields CDR1 MDHEN and CDR2 SYDVKM.

The CDR3 sequence: CATRRTGRVSNEKLFF. The CDR3 coding sequence is TGCGCCACCCGAAGGACAGGGAGGGTGTCTAATGAAAAACTGTTTTTT. J is TRBJ1-4 and V is TRBV5-1, with 8 positions matching TRBD1. The junction had 13 bases not matched to a gene; V was cut back by 9 bases and J by 3 bases. This CDR3 is 16 amino acids long. The germline V gene encodes CDR1 SGHRS and CDR2 YFSETQ. Complete variable domain (other parts from reference TRBV5-1 and TRBJ1-4): KAGVTQTPRYLIKTRGQQVTLSCSPISGHRSVSWYQQTPGQGLQFLFEYFSETQRNKGNFPGRFSGRQFSNSRSEMNVSTLELGDSALYLCATRRTGRVSNEKLFFGSGTQLSVL.

This sequence joins TRBV5-1 and TRBJ2-1, with D possibly TRBD2 on 5 matching bases. The length of the CDR3 is 14 residues. CDR1 is SGHRS and CDR2 is YFSETQ in the germline V gene. Trimming shortened V by 4 bases and J by 8 bases, and 16 bases separated the two germline ends. The CDR3 loop reads CASSPRGPEDEQFF. The CDR3 DNA is TGCGCCAGCAGCCCTCGTGGGCCGGAGGATGAGCAGTTCTTC. Looking up the rest from reference TRBV5-1 and TRBJ2-1 gives the full variable domain: KAGVTQTPRYLIKTRGQQVTLSCSPISGHRSVSWYQQTPGQGLQFLFEYFSETQRNKGNFPGRFSGRQFSNSRSEMNVSTLELGDSALYLCASSPRGPEDEQFFGPGTRLTVL.

The V and J genes are TRBV28 and TRBJ2-1, with 8 nucleotides matching TRBD2. Germline CDR1 and CDR2: MDHEN and SYDVKM. Trimming at V came to 4 bases and at J to 12 bases, leaving 20 bases not matched to a gene. The CDR3 covers 17 residues. CDR3 sequence (DNA): TGTGCCAGCAGTTCACCCCCGACTAGCGCCCCCGAGGGTGTGCAGTTCTTC. Translation gives CASSSPPTSAPEGVQFF.

CDR3: CAISGGVAGSGNTIYF. As DNA, the CDR3 is TGTGCCATCAGTGGGGGGGTTGCGGGATCCGGAAACACCATATATTTT. V usage is TRBV10-3 and J usage is TRBJ1-3, with TRBD1 as a possible D gene (5 bases). The CDR3 length is 16 residues. The germline V and J ends were trimmed by 4 bases and 4 bases, with 17 bases remaining between them. Germline values: CDR1 ENHRY, CDR2 SYGVKD.

The chain employs TRBV9 and TRBJ2-5; 7 bases map to TRBD2. Germline CDR1 is SGDLS and CDR2 is YYNGEE. This CDR3 spans 15 amino acids. The trim removed 0 bases at V and 3 bases at J, leaving 5 bases unmatched. This CDR3 is CASSVAGLAEETQYF. The CDR3 nucleotides are TGTGCCAGCAGCGTAGCGGGGCTAGCGGAAGAGACCCAGTACTTC.

The gene calls are TRBV15 and TRBJ2-7, with TRBD1 identical over 7 bases. The CDR3 covers 13 residues. In germline, CDR1 is LNHNV, CDR2 YYDKDF (reference sequence). J lost 0 bases, V lost 6 bases, and 2 bases had no gene match. The CDR3 DNA is TGTGCCACCAGGAGGGACAGCTCCTACGAGCAGTACTTC. This codes for CATRRDSSYEQYF.